This paragraph reports one TCR beta chain. The antigen it recognizes is unknown. Per-nucleotide qualities are absent, and no much larger clonotype sits a single base away. The time point label for this specimen denotes: baseline before first vaccination. The vaccinee samples were drawn from two UK trials, COV001 and COV002, one of which was a single-blind randomized controlled phase 2/3 trial testing AZD1222 (ChAdOx1 nCoV-19) in healthy adults. For TCRbeta chain sequencing, PBMC samples were collected from trial participants at day 0 and at day 28 after the second dose. The CDR3 regions of human TCRbeta chains were subjected to immunosequencing. Per the original workflow: TCRs in the repertoires were matched against a reference library of SARS-CoV-2-specific TCRs that had been generated with the MIRA antigen-specificity platform. Breadth was defined as the fraction of unique TCRs that were SARS-CoV-2-associated. Depth was defined as the fraction of total T cells that were SARS-CoV-2-associated. Using the MIRA data, every spike-specific TCR was mapped to the spike region that the TCR reacted to and assigned to either a CD4 or a CD8 class. Log10-transformed breadth and depth values were compared by one-way ANOVA with Sidak's multiple comparisons tests. TCRdb limited this immuneACCESS table to in-frame rearrangements with V and J called. A share of clones is missing; checked studies link under half to unresolved V genes, and the rest is unexplained. D and trimming were read from the DNA, whereas the V and J calls and clone size are those reported in that table. The sample table contains 93,000 or so clones; only one count was recorded for 91% of them. The ten most abundant clones make up about 41% of the sample.

The sample is drawn from a study of T cell responses to AZD1222 COVID-19 vaccine (dated by TCRdb to the early 2020s). Context from the whole study: AZD1222 recipients whose second dose came at about 4 weeks and those whose second dose came at about 12 weeks were combined into one group, since spike-specific TCR depth and breadth did not differ between the two schedules. Enrollment into the trials was organized by age into subgroups of 18-55, 56-69 and 70-plus years, and those subgroups contained roughly 140, 27 and 60 TCR-sequenced participants, respectively. TCR sequencing was performed for fewer than 250 trial participants, of whom 200 to 220 were given two doses of AZD1222 and around 26 were given two doses of MenACWY control vaccine. Results and caveats for the whole study, not just this receptor: Conclusions about previously exposed vaccinees are limited, since just 5 to 7 AZD1222 recipients were seropositive for SARS-CoV-2 at baseline. The 56-69-year group was small, and its depth increase did not reach significance, likely because of low power. Reportedly, almost half of the unique spike-specific TCRs recognized epitopes lying outside the regions that are mutated in the B.1.351 and B.1.1.7 variants. A significant rise in spike-specific TCR breadth and depth was observed after two AZD1222 doses relative to day 0 and relative to MenACWY recipients. Vaccine-associated CD4 TCRs spanned the whole spike protein, with dominant responses in regions 160-218 and 743-854. No day 14 peak-response samples were available, so repertoires were characterized only after the peak T cell response. Participants were mostly white British, with more females than males. The authors suggested clonal diversity may have been underestimated.

After removal of 1 base from V and 8 bases from J, the junction retains 5 bases not matched to a gene. From the cysteine up to the phenylalanine, the CDR3 has a length of 15 residues. Only the CDR3 portion is preserved as DNA: 45 bases, with reading frame beginning at the first base. Looking up the germline V gene (reference sequence) yields CDR1 LGHDT and CDR2 YNNKEL. This TCR came from an adult in good health. The V gene is TRBV3-1 (or the pseudogene TRBV3-2) and the J gene is TRBJ2-1; 10 bases in the middle match TRBD1. The sample consisted of peripheral blood, taken on day 0 of AZD1222 vaccination. The CDR3: CASSQGQGAYYEQFF. The DNA is TGTGCCAGCAGCCAAGGACAGGGGGCGTACTATGAGCAGTTCTTC.